The source of this T cell receptor beta chain is a study of identical twins. TCRdb re-analysed the 5' RACE reads in MiXCR, keeping a single row per CDR3 protein. The sample lists 200,000 or so distinct CDR3 sequences; around 8% were seen once. This clonotype was picked up a small number of times. Antigen: not known. Study-level findings and limits: Models underestimated out-of-frame TCR alpha sharing in monozygotic twins. There were fewer insertions in abundant cord blood beta clonotypes, but memory repertoires showed no such pattern.

The germline CDR1 and CDR2 sequences are SEHNR and FQNEAQ (reference sequence). The V gene end was trimmed by 6 bases and the J gene end by 7 bases; junction bases not matched to a gene: 14. The CDR3 sequence is 17 residues long. The same specimen was also included in a second study, on yellow fever vaccine responses in identical twins.

The chain is built from TRBV7-9 and TRBJ2-1, with 11 bases matching TRBD2. Sequences were obtained from memory (CD45RO+) T cells sorted from blood. The sequence was collected from a woman younger than 35 in good health. CDR3 sequence (DNA): TGTGCCAGCAGACAATGGGGGACTAGCGGAGCGGGTAATGAGCAGTTCTTC. Its translation: CASRQWGTSGAGNEQFF.